This is a list of T cell receptor beta chains from one sample in a study of graft-versus-host responses after intestinal transplantation. The table came from immunoSEQ multiplex PCR; TCRdb's copy has only in-frame clones and leaves some out. In the table there are about 20,000 clones, under 50% of which are singletons. The material sequenced was alloreactive CD4+ T cells from a mixed lymphocyte reaction culture, taken before intestinal transplant. Receptor source: a human patient who received an intestinal transplant. Each CDR3 is given with its conserved first and last residue. Fields, in order: D gene, clone size, V gene, J gene, CDR3 protein, CDR3 DNA. A D gene is named only where the DNA matches it firmly. The size entry is marked missing in some rows and otherwise reads once, few, many or a size class.

d_gene: NA
abundance: few
v_gene: TRBV11-2
j_gene: TRBJ2-7
CDR3aa: CASSLGVGEQYF
CDR3nt: TGTGCCAGCAGCTTAGGAGTTGGCGAGCAGTACTTC

d_gene: NA
abundance: NA
v_gene: TRBV11-2
j_gene: TRBJ2-2
CDR3aa: CASSLRVTGELFF
CDR3nt: TGTGCCAGCAGCTTGAGAGTCACCGGGGAGCTGTTTTTT

d_gene: TRBD2
abundance: NA
v_gene: TRBV7-3
j_gene: TRBJ2-3
CDR3aa: CASGLAGRPDTQYF
CDR3nt: TGTGCCAGCGGGCTAGCGGGGAGGCCAGATACGCAGTATTTT

d_gene: TRBD1
abundance: few
v_gene: TRBV27
j_gene: TRBJ2-3
CDR3aa: CASGGRPGTVEDTQYF
CDR3nt: TGTGCCAGCGGGGGTCGTCCCGGGACAGTGGAAGATACGCAGTATTTT

d_gene: NA
abundance: few
v_gene: TRBV27
j_gene: TRBJ1-6
CDR3aa: CASSWSRGNSPLHF
CDR3nt: TGTGCCAGCAGTTGGAGCCGGGGAAATTCACCCCTCCACTTT

d_gene: TRBD2
abundance: NA
v_gene: TRBV18
j_gene: TRBJ2-7
CDR3aa: CASSLQRGPYEQYF
CDR3nt: TGTGCCAGCTCACTACAGCGGGGCCCCTACGAGCAGTACTTC

d_gene: NA
abundance: few
v_gene: TRBV20-1
j_gene: TRBJ2-1
CDR3aa: CSAPGFNEQFF
CDR3nt: TGCAGTGCCCCCGGGTTCAATGAGCAGTTCTTC

d_gene: NA
abundance: medium-sized
v_gene: TRBV6-1
j_gene: TRBJ2-5
CDR3aa: CASQAGPETQYF
CDR3nt: TGTGCCAGCCAGGCAGGGCCCGAGACCCAGTACTTC

d_gene: NA
abundance: NA
v_gene: TRBV18
j_gene: TRBJ2-3
CDR3aa: CASSGLKWDHHRGLRTDTQYF
CDR3nt: TGTGCCAGCTCAGGTCTGAAATGGGACCACCACAGGGGACTCCGCACAGATACGCAGTATTTT

d_gene: NA
abundance: NA
v_gene: TRBV21-1
j_gene: TRBJ1-2
CDR3aa: CASSKLWRLGQSSQGNYGYTF
CDR3nt: TGTGCCAGCAGCAAATTGTGGCGGTTGGGACAGTCAAGCCAAGGTAACTATGGCTACACCTTC

d_gene: NA
abundance: few
v_gene: TRBV5-3
j_gene: TRBJ2-2
CDR3aa: CARSFYRKGQNTGELFF
CDR3nt: TGTGCCAGAAGCTTTTACCGAAAAGGACAGAACACCGGGGAGCTGTTTTTT

d_gene: NA
abundance: NA
v_gene: TRBV13
j_gene: TRBJ2-1
CDR3aa: CASSWTAYNEQFF
CDR3nt: TGTGCCAGCTCCTGGACTGCTTACAATGAGCAGTTCTTC

d_gene: TRBD2
abundance: NA
v_gene: TRBV5-1
j_gene: TRBJ2-3
CDR3aa: CASSLWTSGEFTDTQYF
CDR3nt: TGCGCCAGCAGCCTATGGACTAGCGGGGAATTCACAGATACGCAGTATTTT

d_gene: TRBD1
abundance: NA
v_gene: TRBV6-5
j_gene: TRBJ1-2
CDR3aa: CASRQDRVRFGYTF
CDR3nt: TGTGCCAGCAGGCAGGACAGGGTGCGGTTTGGCTACACCTTC

d_gene: NA
abundance: NA
v_gene: TRBV5-8
j_gene: TRBJ1-2
CDR3aa: CASSGQGSGYTF
CDR3nt: TGTGCCAGCAGCGGGCAGGGGTCCGGCTACACCTTC

d_gene: NA
abundance: few
v_gene: TRBV30
j_gene: TRBJ1-1
CDR3aa: CAWSSGRLNTEAFF
CDR3nt: TGTGCCTGGAGCTCAGGGCGCCTGAACACTGAAGCTTTCTTT

d_gene: TRBD2
abundance: few
v_gene: TRBV11-3
j_gene: TRBJ2-1
CDR3aa: CASSAQLAGHNEQFF
CDR3nt: TGTGCCAGCAGCGCCCAACTAGCGGGGCACAATGAGCAGTTCTTC

d_gene: NA
abundance: NA
v_gene: TRBV5-4
j_gene: TRBJ2-7
CDR3aa: CASSLVGGTYEQYF
CDR3nt: TGTGCCAGCAGCTTGGTTGGGGGCACCTACGAGCAGTACTTC

d_gene: NA
abundance: NA
v_gene: TRBV5-4
j_gene: TRBJ1-1
CDR3aa: CASSPGQSRTEAFF
CDR3nt: TGTGCCAGCAGCCCAGGACAGTCTCGTACTGAAGCTTTCTTT

d_gene: NA
abundance: NA
v_gene: TRBV6-1
j_gene: TRBJ1-3
CDR3aa: CASSAGRGNTIYF
CDR3nt: TGTGCCAGCAGTGCAGGGCGTGGAAACACCATATATTTT

d_gene: NA
abundance: NA
v_gene: TRBV2
j_gene: TRBJ2-6
CDR3aa: CASSRYRVPGANVLTF
CDR3nt: TGTGCCAGCAGCCGGTACAGGGTCCCTGGGGCCAACGTCCTGACTTTC

d_gene: TRBD1
abundance: NA
v_gene: TRBV7-6
j_gene: TRBJ2-1
CDR3aa: CASSRTGWGEQFF
CDR3nt: TGTGCCAGCAGCCGGACAGGGTGGGGTGAGCAGTTCTTC

d_gene: NA
abundance: NA
v_gene: TRBV7-2
j_gene: TRBJ1-5
CDR3aa: CASSLVAGNQPQHF
CDR3nt: TGTGCCAGCAGCTTAGTGGCAGGCAATCAGCCCCAGCATTTT

d_gene: NA
abundance: NA
v_gene: TRBV7-9
j_gene: TRBJ1-2
CDR3aa: CASSLLVGSSGYTF
CDR3nt: TGTGCCAGCAGCTTATTAGTTGGTTCTTCTGGCTACACCTTC

d_gene: TRBD1
abundance: NA
v_gene: TRBV2
j_gene: TRBJ2-4
CDR3aa: CASSPQGLNIQYF
CDR3nt: TGTGCCAGCAGTCCACAGGGGCTAAACATTCAGTACTTC